This T cell receptor (beta chain) was recovered during a study of shared clonotypes between healthy human individuals. Study in general: A donor's plate count was three for CD4 naive and three for CD4 memory; CD8 naive had two and CD8 memory one. Study-level results: It was expected that sequencing depth would affect clonotype sharing among donors. Shared across a few donors were about 4.6% of the naive CD4 clonotypes.

This CDR3 region has 14 residues. Trimming left V 0 bases short and J 6 bases short, with 10 bases between. Per the germline V gene, CDR1 is SGHTS and CDR2 is YDEGEE. The deep-level immunoSEQ assay was used. Produced via immunoSEQ multiplex PCR; TCRdb's table is partial and in-frame only. The repertoire consists of 1.5 million to 2.5 million clones, with about 95% occurring once and the leading ten covering more than 0.95%. Naive CD8 cells lacked CD45RO, underwent positive selection for CCR7 and left out terminally differentiated effector memory CD45RA+ cells. Concerning this clone itself: Its cognate antigen is unknown.

V gene TRBV5-8 combines with J gene TRBJ1-5; maybe TRBD1 (5 bases). Sequences were obtained from naive CD8+ T cells sorted from blood. This receptor was identified in a man between 18 and 29 years old in good health. Here the CDR3 reads CASSLGQGSQPQHF. In DNA form, the CDR3 reads TGTGCCAGCAGCTTGGGTCAGGGCAGTCAGCCCCAGCATTTT.